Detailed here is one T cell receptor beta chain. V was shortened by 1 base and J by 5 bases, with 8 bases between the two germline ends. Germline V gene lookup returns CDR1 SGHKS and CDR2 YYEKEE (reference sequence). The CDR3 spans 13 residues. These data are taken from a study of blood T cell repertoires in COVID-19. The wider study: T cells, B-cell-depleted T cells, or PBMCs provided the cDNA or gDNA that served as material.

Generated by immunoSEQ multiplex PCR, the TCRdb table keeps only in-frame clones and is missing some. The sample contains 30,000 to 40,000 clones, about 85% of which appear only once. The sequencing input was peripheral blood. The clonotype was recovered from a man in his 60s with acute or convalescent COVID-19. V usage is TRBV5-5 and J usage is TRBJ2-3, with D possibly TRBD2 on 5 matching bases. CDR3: CASSLTEGDTQYF. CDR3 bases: TGTGCCAGCAGCTTGACTGAGGGAGATACGCAGTATTTT.